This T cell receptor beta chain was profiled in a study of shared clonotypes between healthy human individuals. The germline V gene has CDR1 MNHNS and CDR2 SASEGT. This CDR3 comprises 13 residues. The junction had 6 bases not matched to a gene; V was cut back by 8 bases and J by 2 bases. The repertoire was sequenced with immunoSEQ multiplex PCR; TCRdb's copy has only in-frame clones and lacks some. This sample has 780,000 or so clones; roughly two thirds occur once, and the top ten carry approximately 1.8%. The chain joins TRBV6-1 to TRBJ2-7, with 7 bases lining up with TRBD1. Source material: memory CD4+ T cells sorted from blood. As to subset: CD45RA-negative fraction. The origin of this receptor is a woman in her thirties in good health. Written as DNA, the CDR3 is TGTGCCAGCTTAGACAGGGCAGCCTACGAGCAGTACTTC. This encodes CASLDRAAYEQYF.